The rows below give T cell receptor beta chains drawn from one sample of a study of CD8+CD57+ T cells in acquired aplastic anemia. In TCRdb, the reads were re-called with MiXCR into one record per CDR3 protein. The data hold approximately 160,000 distinct CDR3 sequences, with around half observed a single time. The sequencing sample was made of sorted CD4+, CD8+, or CD8+CD57+ T cells (not recorded which) from PBMCs. The receptors derive from a human donor with aplastic anemia. Both conserved end residues are part of each CDR3. Each record gives: J gene, V gene, clone size, CDR3 protein. The size entry is marked missing in some rows and otherwise reads once, few, many or a size class.

J: TRBJ1-6; V: TRBV2; size: NA; CDR3: CASAHRGGINSPLHF
J: TRBJ1-2; V: TRBV19; size: few; CDR3: CASSPQVIYYGYTF
J: TRBJ1-2; V: TRBV2; size: few; CDR3: CASSDWSQENYGYTF
J: TRBJ1-6; V: TRBV29-1; size: NA; CDR3: CSVRDRGPNSPLHF
J: TRBJ1-6; V: TRBV5-5; size: many; CDR3: CASSLVGGGGDSPLHF
J: TRBJ2-7; V: TRBV11-2; size: NA; CDR3: CASSKRPYEQYF
J: TRBJ1-3; V: TRBV7-9; size: NA; CDR3: CASLISISGNTIYF
J: TRBJ2-7; V: TRBV5-6; size: many; CDR3: CASSFRASRQGTGEQYF
J: TRBJ2-4; V: TRBV11-3; size: few; CDR3: CASSFSGAKNIQYF
J: TRBJ2-2; V: TRBV11-3; size: few; CDR3: CASSFGSGVAGGELFF
J: TRBJ2-1; V: TRBV19; size: NA; CDR3: CASSTAGTGKEQFF
J: TRBJ2-7; V: TRBV5-1; size: NA; CDR3: CASSPDRDPYEQYF
J: TRBJ2-1; V: TRBV5-1; size: NA; CDR3: CASSFGGSGTYNEQFF
J: TRBJ2-3; V: TRBV10-3; size: NA; CDR3: CAISPGTVRSTDTQYF
J: TRBJ1-4; V: TRBV29-1; size: NA; CDR3: CSVQGPSGEKLFF
J: TRBJ1-1; V: TRBV19; size: NA; CDR3: CASRSGTANTEAFF
J: TRBJ1-3; V: TRBV2; size: many; CDR3: CASSFGQGGSGNTIYF
J: TRBJ1-2; V: TRBV19; size: NA; CDR3: CASRDLGQGYGYTF
J: TRBJ1-1; V: TRBV9; size: NA; CDR3: CASSLGQVVAEAFF
J: TRBJ1-2; V: TRBV12-3/TRBV12-4; size: medium-sized; CDR3: CASSKTGGYTF
J: TRBJ1-1; V: TRBV20-1; size: NA; CDR3: CSARARGGTVNTEAFF
J: TRBJ2-3; V: TRBV20-1; size: NA; CDR3: CSATTSGDYTQYF
J: TRBJ2-7; V: TRBV29-1; size: NA; CDR3: CSVEDRLGYEQYF
J: TRBJ1-2; V: TRBV20-1; size: NA; CDR3: CSAPARTSVHNYGYTF
J: TRBJ1-1; V: TRBV10-3; size: many; CDR3: CAISRQENTEAFF
J: TRBJ1-6; V: TRBV12-3/TRBV12-4; size: many; CDR3: CASSLGQVSPLHF
J: TRBJ1-6; V: TRBV4-2; size: many; CDR3: CASSQEPGHSYNSPLHF
J: TRBJ2-6; V: TRBV25-1; size: few; CDR3: CASSEYTGMAGANVLTF
J: TRBJ2-2; V: TRBV5-1; size: many; CDR3: CASSSRGTGGNTGELFF
J: TRBJ1-3; V: TRBV6-5; size: NA; CDR3: CASSYGPPWSGNTIYF
J: TRBJ1-4; V: TRBV19; size: many; CDR3: CASSPGGLNEKLFF
J: TRBJ2-1; V: TRBV7-9; size: many; CDR3: CASSLSGLDEQFF
J: TRBJ2-5; V: TRBV15; size: NA; CDR3: CATSRWSEETQYF
J: TRBJ1-4; V: TRBV20-1; size: many; CDR3: CSARDRGYVLTEKLFF
J: TRBJ1-6; V: TRBV2; size: NA; CDR3: CASSERRGLNNSPLHF
J: TRBJ2-7; V: TRBV7-6; size: few; CDR3: CASSLGPGAGEQYF
J: TRBJ2-7; V: TRBV9; size: NA; CDR3: CASSVEAGFTYEQYF
J: TRBJ1-2; V: TRBV5-8; size: NA; CDR3: CASSLAGQNYGYTF
J: TRBJ2-2; V: TRBV19; size: many; CDR3: CASSRLPGTGSTGELFF
J: TRBJ2-1; V: TRBV20-1; size: many; CDR3: CSAESPQGFDNEQFF
J: TRBJ2-7; V: TRBV10-3; size: once; CDR3: CAISEVTGSEQYF
J: TRBJ2-3; V: TRBV19; size: NA; CDR3: CASGQGADTQYF
J: TRBJ1-2; V: TRBV10-3; size: NA; CDR3: CAISERTGKGYTF
J: TRBJ2-1; V: TRBV9; size: NA; CDR3: CASNRDYNEQFF
J: TRBJ2-3; V: TRBV20-1; size: many; CDR3: CSANGGPSTDTQYF
J: TRBJ1-5; V: TRBV11-1; size: NA; CDR3: CASSLDAGQGGSNQPQHF